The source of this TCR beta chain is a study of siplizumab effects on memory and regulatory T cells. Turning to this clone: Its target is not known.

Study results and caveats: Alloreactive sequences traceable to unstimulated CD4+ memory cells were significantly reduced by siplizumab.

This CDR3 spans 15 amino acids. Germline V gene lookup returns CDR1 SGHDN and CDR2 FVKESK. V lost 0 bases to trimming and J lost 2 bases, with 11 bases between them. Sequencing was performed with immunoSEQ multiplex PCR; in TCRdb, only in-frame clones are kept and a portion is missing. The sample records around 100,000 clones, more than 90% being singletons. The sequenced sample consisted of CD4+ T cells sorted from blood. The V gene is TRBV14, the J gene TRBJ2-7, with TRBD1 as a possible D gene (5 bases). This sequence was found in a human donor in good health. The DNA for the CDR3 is TGTGCCAGCAGCCAAGAGAACAGGAAGACCTACGAGCAGTACTTC. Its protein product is CASSQENRKTYEQYF.